This T cell receptor beta chain emerged from a study of blood T cell repertoires in COVID-19. Turning to the study itself: Sites across the United States, Italy and Spain contributed samples from acute and convalescent COVID-19. T cells, B-cell-depleted T cells, or PBMCs provided the cDNA or gDNA that served as material.

Authors' data handling: Estimation of nucleated cell counts relied on the amplification of reference gene primers. Some clones are missing from TCRdb's copy, which holds only in-frame ones; the method was immunoSEQ multiplex PCR. That table is the source of V, J and clone size, and D and trimming were worked out from the DNA. The sample consists of about 230,000 clones, over 65% of them appearing once. The V and J ends lost 4 bases and 4 bases respectively, with 6 bases between them. CDR3 size: 11 residues. Germline assignment: CDR1 SGHRS and CDR2 YFSETQ. This sequence joins TRBV5-1 and TRBJ2-7, with unresolved D. The specimen was peripheral blood. The clonotype originates from a woman between 65 and 79 years old with active or convalescent COVID-19. The CDR3 DNA is TGCGCCAGCAGCCAACAGTACGAGCAGTACTTC. As protein: CASSQQYEQYF. Filled out from reference TRBV5-1 and TRBJ2-7, the complete variable domain reads KAGVTQTPRYLIKTRGQQVTLSCSPISGHRSVSWYQQTPGQGLQFLFEYFSETQRNKGNFPGRFSGRQFSNSRSEMNVSTLELGDSALYLCASSQQYEQYFGPGTRLTVT.